The present entry profiles one TCR beta chain with its context. Its antigen is currently unknown. The ends were cut back, 4 bases at V and 3 bases at J, with 24 bases in the middle. The CDR3 has 18 residues. In germline, CDR1 is GTSNPN, CDR2 SVGIG (reference sequence). The sample originates from a study of cytomegalovirus exposure and HLA in healthy donors. 60 Vbeta and 13 Jbeta primers were used in PCR. Sequencing was performed with immunoSEQ multiplex PCR; in TCRdb, only in-frame clones are kept and a portion is missing. The sample includes around 100,000 clones, over 65% of them seen just once. General study results and limits: The authors listed 180 or so TCR beta chains as cytomegalovirus-associated.

The receptor's source is a woman aged 25 to 39 in good health and CMV-seronegative. J is TRBJ1-4 and V is TRBV30; D is possibly TRBD1 (6 bases). The material sequenced was PBMCs. CDR3 coding DNA: TGTGCCTGGACCACCATCCCACAGGGTATATTAGCTAATGAAAAACTGTTTTTT. Its protein product is CAWTTIPQGILANEKLFF.